Listed below are T cell receptor beta chains from one sample, sequenced in a study of breast tumors, draining lymph nodes, adjacent tissues. TCRdb passed the multiplex PCR reads through MiXCR, listing each CDR3 protein once. The table shows approximately 250,000 distinct CDR3 sequences, with under 40% occurring only once. Sequenced material: axillary lymph node tissue. The receptors were sampled from a female donor with breast cancer. Some clones in this sample may be carry-over from other donors' samples. Each CDR3 is given with its conserved first and last residue. The order of the fields is D gene, J gene, V gene, clone size, CDR3 DNA, CDR3 protein. The D gene is left open where the match is weak. A row's size may be missing; if present it is once, few, many or a size class.

D gene: TRBD1
J gene: TRBJ2-7
V gene: TRBV6-6
clone size: many
CDR3 DNA: TGTGCCAGCAGTACCATCCCTGGACAGGGCGGAGGGTACGAGCAGTACTTC
CDR3 protein: CASSTIPGQGGGYEQYF

D gene: -
J gene: TRBJ2-7
V gene: TRBV28
clone size: few
CDR3 DNA: TGTGCCAGCAGACGAACCGGTGGATACTCCTACGAGCAGTACTTC
CDR3 protein: CASRRTGGYSYEQYF

D gene: -
J gene: TRBJ2-7
V gene: TRBV12-3/TRBV12-4
clone size: -
CDR3 DNA: TGCGCCAGCAGTGAGTCGATGGGGGGCCCTTTCGAGCAGTACTTC
CDR3 protein: CASSESMGGPFEQYF

D gene: TRBD2
J gene: TRBJ2-3
V gene: TRBV20-1
clone size: many
CDR3 DNA: TGCAGTGCTACATCCTCCTGGGCGGGAGGTAGCACAGATACGCAGTATTTT
CDR3 protein: CSATSSWAGGSTDTQYF

D gene: -
J gene: TRBJ1-4
V gene: TRBV19
clone size: many
CDR3 DNA: TGTGCCAGTAGTCACCGGGGGAGCGAAAAACTGTTTTTT
CDR3 protein: CASSHRGSEKLFF

D gene: TRBD2
J gene: TRBJ2-2
V gene: TRBV7-6
clone size: many
CDR3 DNA: TGTGCCAGCAGCTTCGGACTAGCGGGAAGCACCGGGGAGCTGTTTTTT
CDR3 protein: CASSFGLAGSTGELFF

D gene: -
J gene: TRBJ2-3
V gene: TRBV24-1
clone size: many
CDR3 DNA: TGTGCCACCAGTGCCCCCGGGAGAGGGGGAGATACGCAGTATTTT
CDR3 protein: CATSAPGRGGDTQYF

D gene: TRBD2
J gene: TRBJ2-1
V gene: TRBV5-4
clone size: many
CDR3 DNA: TGTGCCAGCAGCTTGGTCGTTAGCGCTAGCGGCGGGAATGAGCAGTTCTTC
CDR3 protein: CASSLVVSASGGNEQFF

D gene: TRBD2
J gene: TRBJ2-1
V gene: TRBV18
clone size: few
CDR3 DNA: TGTGCCAGCTCACCCCCAGCGGGAGACAATGAGCAGTTCTTC
CDR3 protein: CASSPPAGDNEQFF

D gene: TRBD1
J gene: TRBJ1-4
V gene: TRBV20-1
clone size: -
CDR3 DNA: TGCAGTGCTCGGGACAGCCCTCGCAGGGTCGAAAAACTGTTTTTT
CDR3 protein: CSARDSPRRVEKLFF

D gene: TRBD2
J gene: TRBJ2-7
V gene: TRBV27
clone size: few
CDR3 DNA: TGTGCCAGCAAGGCTAGCGGGAGCCTCTACGAGCAGTACTTC
CDR3 protein: CASKASGSLYEQYF

D gene: TRBD2
J gene: TRBJ2-2
V gene: TRBV29-1
clone size: many
CDR3 DNA: TGCAGCGCCCGGGGGGGGCTCAGAGGGGGCACCGGGGAGCTGTTTTTT
CDR3 protein: CSARGGLRGGTGELFF

D gene: TRBD2
J gene: TRBJ2-3
V gene: TRBV7-6
clone size: -
CDR3 DNA: TGTGCCAGCAGCTTAACGCTAGCGGGGGGGCAGGGAGATACGCAGTATTTT
CDR3 protein: CASSLTLAGGQGDTQYF

D gene: TRBD1
J gene: TRBJ2-7
V gene: TRBV6-6
clone size: many
CDR3 DNA: TGTGCCAGCAGGGGACAGGGGGCAGGGTTTTACGAGCAGTACTTC
CDR3 protein: CASRGQGAGFYEQYF

D gene: TRBD1
J gene: TRBJ2-7
V gene: TRBV20-1
clone size: many
CDR3 DNA: TGCAGTGCTAGAGATCGACAGGGGGCCTACGAGCAGTACTTC
CDR3 protein: CSARDRQGAYEQYF

D gene: TRBD2
J gene: TRBJ2-7
V gene: TRBV27
clone size: few
CDR3 DNA: TGTGCCAGCAGCCGGAGCGGGGCCTACGAGCAGTACTTC
CDR3 protein: CASSRSGAYEQYF

D gene: -
J gene: TRBJ2-3
V gene: TRBV11-2
clone size: many
CDR3 DNA: TGTGCCAGCAGCTTAGCTGGGGGGGGGCCGCTGAATACGCAGTATTTT
CDR3 protein: CASSLAGGGPLNTQYF

D gene: TRBD1
J gene: TRBJ1-1
V gene: TRBV2
clone size: -
CDR3 DNA: TGTGCCAGCAGCGGTCTGACAGGGGGAACTGAAGCTTTCTTT
CDR3 protein: CASSGLTGGTEAFF

D gene: -
J gene: TRBJ2-2
V gene: TRBV7-9
clone size: many
CDR3 DNA: TGTGCCAGCAGCTTAGCGGGGAACACCGGGGAGCTGTTTTTT
CDR3 protein: CASSLAGNTGELFF

D gene: TRBD1
J gene: TRBJ1-2
V gene: TRBV29-1
clone size: many
CDR3 DNA: TGCAGCGTTGAGGGTCGGGACAGGGAGTTTCATGGCTACACCTTC
CDR3 protein: CSVEGRDREFHGYTF

D gene: -
J gene: TRBJ1-5
V gene: TRBV20-1
clone size: many
CDR3 DNA: TGCAGTGCTAGAGCCGGGTCCCTAGGTCAGCCCCAGCATTTT
CDR3 protein: CSARAGSLGQPQHF

D gene: TRBD2
J gene: TRBJ2-1
V gene: TRBV5-1
clone size: many
CDR3 DNA: TGCGCCAGCAGCGTAGGGACTAGCGGATACAATGAGCAGTTCTTC
CDR3 protein: CASSVGTSGYNEQFF

D gene: TRBD1
J gene: TRBJ1-6
V gene: TRBV6-6
clone size: many
CDR3 DNA: TGTGCCAGCAGTTTCTCAGGGGGCGCGGATTCACCCCTCCACTTT
CDR3 protein: CASSFSGGADSPLHF

D gene: TRBD1
J gene: TRBJ2-2
V gene: TRBV12-3/TRBV12-4
clone size: many
CDR3 DNA: TGTGCCAGCAGGAAACAGGGGGATACCGGGGAGCTGTTTTTT
CDR3 protein: CASRKQGDTGELFF

D gene: TRBD1
J gene: TRBJ1-6
V gene: TRBV10-3
clone size: -
CDR3 DNA: TGTGCCACTGGACAGGGGGCCGGAACAGAGGACAGGGTAGTATCCTATAATTCACCCCTCCACTTT
CDR3 protein: CATGQGAGTEDRVVSYNSPLHF

D gene: -
J gene: TRBJ2-1
V gene: TRBV7-3
clone size: many
CDR3 DNA: TGTGCCAGCAGTTTGCGCAGGAACAATGAGCAGTTCTTC
CDR3 protein: CASSLRRNNEQFF

D gene: TRBD1
J gene: TRBJ1-2
V gene: TRBV25-1
clone size: -
CDR3 DNA: TGTGCCAGCAGTGGAGGGACAGGGCTTAACTATGGCTACACCTTC
CDR3 protein: CASSGGTGLNYGYTF

D gene: TRBD1
J gene: TRBJ2-2
V gene: TRBV24-1
clone size: -
CDR3 DNA: TGTGCCACCAGCGTTTCGTCAGGGGGGAACACCGGGGAGCTGTTTTTT
CDR3 protein: CATSVSSGGNTGELFF

D gene: TRBD2
J gene: TRBJ2-3
V gene: TRBV12-3/TRBV12-4
clone size: many
CDR3 DNA: TGTGCCAGCAGTTTAGGCGCGGGAGCGACAGATACGCAGTATTTT
CDR3 protein: CASSLGAGATDTQYF

D gene: -
J gene: TRBJ2-7
V gene: TRBV5-1
clone size: many
CDR3 DNA: TGCGCCAGCAGCTCAACAGGGCCCGAGCAGTACTTC
CDR3 protein: CASSSTGPEQYF

D gene: -
J gene: TRBJ2-2
V gene: TRBV7-3
clone size: many
CDR3 DNA: TGTGCCAGCAGCTTAGGTCCCACCGGGGAGCTGTTTTTT
CDR3 protein: CASSLGPTGELFF

D gene: TRBD2
J gene: TRBJ2-1
V gene: TRBV15
clone size: many
CDR3 DNA: TGTGCCACCAGCAGAGATGGTGTTCGAGCGGGGGGGCCCAATGAGCAGTTCTTC
CDR3 protein: CATSRDGVRAGGPNEQFF

D gene: -
J gene: TRBJ1-6
V gene: TRBV12-3/TRBV12-4
clone size: many
CDR3 DNA: TGTGCCAGCAGCCACGATAATTCACCCCTCCACTTT
CDR3 protein: CASSHDNSPLHF

D gene: TRBD2
J gene: TRBJ2-2
V gene: TRBV7-2
clone size: many
CDR3 DNA: TGTGCCAGCAGCACCATAGCGGGAGAGGGGGAGCTGTTTTTT
CDR3 protein: CASSTIAGEGELFF

D gene: TRBD2
J gene: TRBJ2-7
V gene: TRBV12-3/TRBV12-4
clone size: -
CDR3 DNA: TGTGCCAGCAGTTTAGCGCTAAGACCAGGACTAGCGGGAAATGGGTTGTACTTC
CDR3 protein: CASSLALRPGLAGNGLYF

D gene: -
J gene: TRBJ2-1
V gene: TRBV20-1
clone size: many
CDR3 DNA: TGCAGTGCTAGTTTGAGGGGAACGTCGATCGGTGAGCAGTTCTTC
CDR3 protein: CSASLRGTSIGEQFF

D gene: -
J gene: TRBJ1-6
V gene: TRBV2
clone size: many
CDR3 DNA: TGTGCCAGCAGTCATATCCGACGAGAACTCAGCTCCTATAATTCACCCCTCCACTTT
CDR3 protein: CASSHIRRELSSYNSPLHF

D gene: TRBD1
J gene: TRBJ1-4
V gene: TRBV24-1
clone size: many
CDR3 DNA: TGTGCCACCAGTGATGGGACAGGAAGGGGCAATGAAAAACTGTTTTTT
CDR3 protein: CATSDGTGRGNEKLFF

D gene: -
J gene: TRBJ1-4
V gene: TRBV6-6
clone size: many
CDR3 DNA: TGTGCCAGCAGTGCGACAGGCGGGGCAACTAATGAAAAACTGTTTTTT
CDR3 protein: CASSATGGATNEKLFF

D gene: -
J gene: TRBJ1-2
V gene: TRBV5-6
clone size: many
CDR3 DNA: TGTGCCAGCAGCCTACGCGATGGCTACACCTTC
CDR3 protein: CASSLRDGYTF

D gene: -
J gene: TRBJ1-2
V gene: TRBV3-1
clone size: -
CDR3 DNA: TGTGCCAGCAGCAATTTAGAGGACTATGGCTACACCTTC
CDR3 protein: CASSNLEDYGYTF

D gene: TRBD1
J gene: TRBJ1-5
V gene: TRBV28
clone size: few
CDR3 DNA: TGTGCCAGCAGTTCCGGGACAGGGCCTCAGCCCCAGCATTTT
CDR3 protein: CASSSGTGPQPQHF

D gene: TRBD2
J gene: TRBJ2-1
V gene: TRBV7-8
clone size: many
CDR3 DNA: TGTGCCAGCACAGGGGGGGGACGGCCGGGACTAGCGGGGGAAGGGGTCTACAATGAGCAGTTCTTC
CDR3 protein: CASTGGGRPGLAGEGVYNEQFF

D gene: -
J gene: TRBJ2-1
V gene: TRBV6-1
clone size: many
CDR3 DNA: TGTGCCAGCACGATAGGTTACAATGAGCAGTTCTTC
CDR3 protein: CASTIGYNEQFF

D gene: -
J gene: TRBJ1-2
V gene: TRBV20-1
clone size: many
CDR3 DNA: TGCAGTGCTAGAGGCCCCCAGCCGGGGATCTATGGCTACACCTTC
CDR3 protein: CSARGPQPGIYGYTF

D gene: TRBD1
J gene: TRBJ1-5
V gene: TRBV24-1
clone size: many
CDR3 DNA: TGTGCCACCAGTGGTACAGGGGTTCAGCCCCAGCATTTT
CDR3 protein: CATSGTGVQPQHF

D gene: TRBD2
J gene: TRBJ2-7
V gene: TRBV20-1
clone size: -
CDR3 DNA: TGCAGTGCTAGTTGGGGAGGGAGAAACGAGCAGTACTTC
CDR3 protein: CSASWGGRNEQYF

D gene: TRBD1
J gene: TRBJ1-1
V gene: TRBV12-5
clone size: -
CDR3 DNA: TGTGCTAGTGGTTTGGTACGGGGGACAGTGGGCGCTGAAGCTTTCTTT
CDR3 protein: CASGLVRGTVGAEAFF

D gene: -
J gene: TRBJ2-7
V gene: TRBV24-1
clone size: many
CDR3 DNA: TGTGCCACCAGTGATCCAGGGGCAGCTAGCGGAACGGGGGAGCAGTACTTC
CDR3 protein: CATSDPGAASGTGEQYF

D gene: TRBD1
J gene: TRBJ1-6
V gene: TRBV12-3/TRBV12-4
clone size: many
CDR3 DNA: TGTGCCAGCAGTCGGACAGGGGGTAGTTCACCCCTCCACTTT
CDR3 protein: CASSRTGGSSPLHF

D gene: -
J gene: TRBJ1-4
V gene: TRBV2
clone size: -
CDR3 DNA: TGTGCCAGCAATAACGCGGGAGGTAATGAAAAACTGTTTTTT
CDR3 protein: CASNNAGGNEKLFF

D gene: TRBD2
J gene: TRBJ2-1
V gene: TRBV5-4
clone size: many
CDR3 DNA: TGTGCCAGCAGCTTGCGGACTAGCGGTTACAATGAGCAGTTCTTC
CDR3 protein: CASSLRTSGYNEQFF

D gene: -
J gene: TRBJ2-3
V gene: TRBV2
clone size: many
CDR3 DNA: TGTGCCAGCAGCGGGGACACCAATACGCAGTATTTT
CDR3 protein: CASSGDTNTQYF

D gene: TRBD2
J gene: TRBJ2-3
V gene: TRBV4-2
clone size: many
CDR3 DNA: TGTGCCAGCAGCCAGGGGACTAGCGGGAGAAAGGGCGCAGATACGCAGTATTTT
CDR3 protein: CASSQGTSGRKGADTQYF

D gene: TRBD1
J gene: TRBJ2-6
V gene: TRBV10-3
clone size: many
CDR3 DNA: TGTGCCATCAGTGGACAGGGGGCCGGGGCCAACGTCCTGACTTTC
CDR3 protein: CAISGQGAGANVLTF